This entry concerns a single T cell receptor (beta chain). Antigen: not known. The healthy adult donors were HIV-negative and reported no recent acute infections or vaccinations. The germline gives CDR1 MDHEN, CDR2 SYDVKM. The V end was cut by 3 bases, the J end by 8 bases, with 10 bases between. This CDR3 is 13 amino acids long. This sample is part of a study of shared clonotypes between healthy human individuals. Findings and limits, study-wide: For naive CD4 cells, roughly 5% of clonotypes were shared across four donors.

The protocol was immunoSEQ multiplex PCR, while the TCRdb copy is restricted to in-frame clones and leaves out a portion. This table holds roughly 1,500,000 clones, nearly 99% found once. The receptor was derived from a man aged 25-40 years in good health. The chain recombines TRBV28 with TRBJ1-4, with D tentatively TRBD1 (6 bases). The sample taken for sequencing was naive CD4+ T cells sorted from blood. The subset is: CD45RA+ positively selected. The DNA of the CDR3 is TGTGCCAGCAGTTTTGGGGGGCGGGAAAAACTGTTTTTT. Translated, it gives CASSFGGREKLFF.